This TCR beta chain was profiled in a study of shared clonotypes between healthy human individuals. On the study more broadly: Each donor's CD8 memory used one plate, CD8 naive two, each CD4 subset three.

Only in-frame clones appear in the TCRdb table, and some are missing; sequencing was by immunoSEQ multiplex PCR. The sample contains over 2 million clones, roughly 94% of which appear only once. Positive CCR7 selection of CD45RO-negative cells yielded the naive CD8 cells, and terminally differentiated effector memory CD45RA+ cells were excluded. The specimen was naive CD8+ T cells sorted from blood. The source is a man in his late teens or twenties in good health.

CDR3 residues: CASIKSGGSSYEQYF. The CDR3 DNA sequence: TGTGCCAGTATCAAATCAGGGGGTAGCTCCTACGAGCAGTACTTC. The chain combines TRBV19 with TRBJ2-7; 7 bases align to TRBD1. Germline V lookup: CDR1 LNHDA, CDR2 SQIVND (reference sequence). Losses at the gene ends were 7 bases for V and 0 bases for J; bases not matched to a gene: 9. The CDR3 contains 15 residues.